These 27 T cell receptor beta chains were all obtained from the same sample, sequenced in a study of T cell responses to AZD1222 COVID-19 vaccine. The data were produced by immunoSEQ multiplex PCR, yet TCRdb's version contains in-frame clones alone and is incomplete. Of fewer than 200,000 clones in the sample, about 91% were seen once. Sequencing used peripheral blood, obtained 28 days after the second AZD1222 dose. All receptors come from an adult who received the AZD1222 COVID-19 vaccine.

A remark on this clone: Other DNA sequences of this sample code for an identical CDR3. The gene calls are TRBV19 and TRBJ1-1, with D uncertain. V was cut by 3 bases and J by 0 bases, with 8 bases left in between. Germline values: CDR1 LNHDA, CDR2 SQIVND (reference sequence). CDR3 length: 14 amino acids. CDR3 sequence: CASSISSMNTEAFF. The CDR3 nucleotides are TGTGCCAGTAGTATTTCCAGTATGAACACTGAAGCTTTCTTT.

The CDR3, as DNA: TGTGCCAGCAGCCAGCAGGCTAATTCCTACGAGCAGTACTTC. This codes for CASSQQANSYEQYF. The V call is TRBV3-1 (or the pseudogene TRBV3-2), the J call TRBJ2-7; D gene unclear. The germline CDR1 and CDR2 sequences are LGHDT and YNNKEL (reference sequence). The CDR3 covers 14 residues. V dropped 3 bases and J dropped 1 base, with 10 bases sitting between them.

The rearrangement links TRBV5-1 to TRBJ2-7, with 12 bases aligning to TRBD1. Trimming removed 4 bases from V and 5 bases from J; junction bases left unmatched: 13. The CDR3 covers 17 residues. Germline V lookup: CDR1 SGHRS, CDR2 YFSETQ. The CDR3 protein is CASSAGTGGRDPHEQYF. Here the CDR3 DNA reads TGCGCCAGCAGCGCTGGGACAGGGGGCCGGGACCCTCACGAGCAGTACTTC. The full variable domain, in which reference TRBV5-1 and TRBJ2-7 provide the parts outside the CDR3, is KAGVTQTPRYLIKTRGQQVTLSCSPISGHRSVSWYQQTPGQGLQFLFEYFSETQRNKGNFPGRFSGRQFSNSRSEMNVSTLELGDSALYLCASSAGTGGRDPHEQYFGPGTRLTVT.

The V gene is TRBV18, the J gene TRBJ1-1; TRBD1 matches 8 bases. V shed 1 base and J 11 bases; nucleotides not matched to a gene: 18. The germline gives CDR1 KGHSH, CDR2 LQKENI. CDR3 size: 17 residues. CDR3 loop: CASSPLQKPGQVVGAFF. CDR3 nucleotides: TGTGCCAGCTCACCACTTCAGAAACCGGGACAGGTCGTTGGTGCTTTCTTT.

The gene calls are TRBV10-3 and TRBJ1-5, with a possible D match to TRBD1 (5 bases). Germline V gene lookup returns CDR1 ENHRY and CDR2 SYGVKD. With 5 bases removed from V and 7 bases from J, the gap between germline ends came to 15 bases. The CDR3 totals 14 residues. CDR3 in DNA: TGTGCCATCAGTACACAAGAGGGACGACAGCCCCAGCATTTT. Protein sequence: CAISTQEGRQPQHF.

The chain recombines TRBV2 with TRBJ2-7; 10 bases are a match to TRBD1. V lost 4 bases, J lost 5 bases, and 5 bases stayed unmatched. The length of the CDR3 is 14 residues. Germline V CDR1 and CDR2: SNHLY, FYNNEI. CDR3 in DNA: TGTGCCAGCAGTGGGACAGGGGGTATCAACGAGCAGTACTTC. Protein: CASSGTGGINEQYF.

The chain employs TRBV3-1 (or the pseudogene TRBV3-2) and TRBJ1-2; the D is unclear. V dropped 3 bases and J dropped 0 bases, with 2 bases sitting between them. The CDR3 loop spans 12 amino acids. In germline, CDR1 is LGHDT, CDR2 YNNKEL (reference sequence). CDR3 DNA: TGTGCCAGCAGCCAGGCTAACTATGGCTACACCTTC. The encoded protein is CASSQANYGYTF.

The V and J genes are TRBV19 and TRBJ2-3; TRBD2 might be the D (6 bases). CDR1 is LNHDA and CDR2 is SQIVND in the germline V gene (reference sequence). V was shortened by 5 bases and J by 4 bases, with 13 bases between the two germline ends. CDR3 size: 14 residues. CDR3 DNA: TGTGCCAGTAGTGCGACTAGGATCCCAGATACGCAGTATTTT. Amino acid sequence: CASSATRIPDTQYF.

This clone was seen only once. The chain recombines TRBV9 with TRBJ1-2, with 10 positions matching TRBD1. Germline trimming cut 0 bases from V and 6 bases from J; bases unmatched to any gene: 11. Germline CDR1 is SGDLS and CDR2 is YYNGEE. This CDR3 has 17 residues. CDR3 residues: CASSVDGRGTGAHGYTF. As DNA, the CDR3 is TGTGCCAGCAGCGTAGATGGAAGAGGGACAGGGGCTCATGGCTACACCTTC.

This sequence joins TRBV5-8 and TRBJ2-7, with 8 bases lining up with TRBD1. CDR1 SGHTS and CDR2 YDEGEE come from the germline V gene. The CDR3 spans 15 residues. V gave up 4 bases and J gave up 3 bases; unmatched junction bases: 9. The DNA of the CDR3 is TGTGCCAGCAGCCTGGGTGGACAGGGCCGCTACGAGCAGTACTTC. Protein product: CASSLGGQGRYEQYF.

The V and J genes are TRBV28 and TRBJ1-2; 9 nucleotides match TRBD1. The germline V gene encodes CDR1 MDHEN and CDR2 SYDVKM. The CDR3 extends over 14 amino acids. The J segment lost 4 bases and the V segment lost 5 bases, leaving 5 bases of the junction unmatched. In DNA form, the CDR3 reads TGTGCCAGCAGTGGGACAGGGCTAGGCTATGGCTACACCTTC. Translation gives CASSGTGLGYGYTF.

This clone was seen only once. The CDR3 sequence is CASSENAVSSYEQYF. The CDR3 coding sequence is TGTGCCAGCAGTGAGAACGCGGTTAGCTCCTACGAGCAGTACTTC. The J gene is TRBJ2-7, the V gene TRBV2; D unresolved. This CDR3 has 15 amino acids. CDR1 and CDR2 (germline): SNHLY, FYNNEI. Deletions cut 3 bases from V and 0 bases from J, with 12 bases between.

This chain links TRBV21-1 with TRBJ1-6. TRBV21-1 is a documented pseudogene. This CDR3 region has 18 residues. The CDR3 region is CASSKADGGGDYNSPLHF. As DNA, the CDR3 is TGTGCCAGCAGCAAAGCGGATGGCGGGGGAGATTATAATTCACCCCTCCACTTT.

V gene TRBV9 combines with J gene TRBJ2-7, with D possibly TRBD1 on 6 matching bases. V was pared by 2 bases and J by 3 bases, with 12 bases between. Germline values: CDR1 SGDLS, CDR2 YYNGEE. The CDR3 is 14 amino acids. CDR3 protein: CASSVDSANYEQYF. The CDR3 bases are TGTGCCAGCAGCGTGGACAGCGCTAACTACGAGCAGTACTTC.

The chain combines TRBV7-6 with TRBJ2-5; D possibly corresponds to TRBD2 (7 bases). The V end was cut by 1 base, the J end by 4 bases, with 16 bases between. The length of the CDR3 is 16 residues. Germline assignment: CDR1 SGHVS and CDR2 FNYEAQ. The CDR3 here is CASSLGAGARIETQYF. In nucleotides, the CDR3 is TGTGCCAGCAGCTTAGGGGCGGGGGCAAGGATAGAGACCCAGTACTTC.

This chain connects TRBV7-2 to TRBJ2-7; D remains unclear. V lost 1 base and J lost 3, with 13 bases in between. Germline lookup yields CDR1 SGHTA and CDR2 FQGNSA. The CDR3 extends over 15 amino acids. DNA of the CDR3: TGTGCCAGCAGCTTAGATGGTGGGTTAGGCTACGAGCAGTACTTC. Protein product: CASSLDGGLGYEQYF.

V and J are TRBV4-2 and TRBJ1-3; the D is unclear. The CDR3 totals 16 residues. Trimming stripped 1 base from V and 0 bases from J, with 10 bases between. Germline V gene lookup returns CDR1 LGHNA and CDR2 YNFKEQ. DNA for the CDR3: TGTGCCAGCAGCCAAGCGGGAGGCCTCTCTGGAAACACCATATATTTT. Amino acid sequence: CASSQAGGLSGNTIYF.

This clone was picked up a small number of times. The genes are TRBV12-1 and TRBJ1-5. TRBV12-1 is flagged as a pseudogene. The CDR3 has 18 amino acids. The CDR3 reads CASRGTGRSFDSNQPQHF. The CDR3 coding sequence is TGTGCCAGCCGGGGTACGGGACGGTCGTTTGATAGCAATCAGCCCCAGCATTTT.

This clone has just one count. The J gene is TRBJ2-3, the V gene TRBV9, with 9 bases identical to TRBD2. V gave up 1 base and J gave up 3 bases; unmatched junction bases: 6. Per germline, CDR1 SGDLS and CDR2 YYNGEE. This CDR3 spans 16 amino acids. DNA for the CDR3: TGTGCCAGCAGCGTACGGCGGGAGGGCGGGACAGATACGCAGTATTTT. Translation gives CASSVRREGGTDTQYF.

The gene calls are TRBV3-1 (or the pseudogene TRBV3-2) and TRBJ2-7, with D possibly TRBD1 on 5 matching bases. This CDR3 comprises 17 residues. Trimming took off 0 bases at V and 2 bases at J, with 17 bases between the two ends. Per the germline V gene, CDR1 is LGHDT and CDR2 is YNNKEL (reference sequence). The DNA of the CDR3 is TGTGCCAGCAGCCAAGATGGGGCGCTTCGAGGCACCTACGAGCAGTACTTC. Translation: CASSQDGALRGTYEQYF.

This chain links TRBV7-2 with TRBJ2-4; D gene unclear. The CDR3 has 14 residues. Trimming took 3 bases from V and 0 from J, leaving 6 bases between them. From germline, CDR1 is SGHTA and CDR2 FQGNSA. CDR3 loop: CASSFSEAKNIQYF. The DNA for the CDR3 is TGTGCCAGCAGCTTTTCGGAAGCCAAAAACATTCAGTACTTC.

The V and J genes are TRBV19 and TRBJ2-7; 10 bases are shared with TRBD1. Germline CDR1 and CDR2: LNHDA and SQIVND (reference sequence). The CDR3 sequence is 15 residues long. The V and J ends lost 3 bases and 5 bases, in that order; junction bases with no gene match: 7. The CDR3 loop is CASSMPRDRGHEQYF. CDR3 in DNA: TGTGCCAGTAGTATGCCCCGGGACAGGGGACACGAGCAGTACTTC.

This clone appeared a single time. The chain uses TRBV6-2 or TRBV6-3 and TRBJ2-7, with 7 bases fitting TRBD2. Looked up from germline, CDR1 is MNHEY and CDR2 is SVGEGT. V shed 4 bases, J shed 4 bases, and the junction held 7 bases outside the gene matches. The CDR3 runs 14 residues. DNA for the CDR3: TGTGCCAGCAGTTGGTCCGGGGGGAGGTACGAGCAGTACTTC. Translated, it gives CASSWSGGRYEQYF.

The chain has TRBV5-1 and TRBJ2-1, with D tentatively TRBD1 (6 bases). Germline-derived CDR1 and CDR2 are SGHRS and YFSETQ. The CDR3 is made up of 13 amino acids. Trimming stripped 4 bases from V and 5 bases from J, with 10 bases between. CDR3 sequence: CASSIDRNNEQFF. The CDR3 coding sequence is TGCGCCAGCAGCATAGACAGGAACAATGAGCAGTTCTTC. Together with reference TRBV5-1 and TRBJ2-1, the CDR3 gives the full variable domain: KAGVTQTPRYLIKTRGQQVTLSCSPISGHRSVSWYQQTPGQGLQFLFEYFSETQRNKGNFPGRFSGRQFSNSRSEMNVSTLELGDSALYLCASSIDRNNEQFFGPGTRLTVL.

V gene TRBV25-1 combines with J gene TRBJ2-7; TRBD1 agrees at 11 bases. Unmatched junction bases numbered 7, after V lost 4 bases and J lost 5 bases. The V gene's germline CDR1 is MGHDK and CDR2 SYGVNS. The CDR3 extends over 15 amino acids. The CDR3 nucleotides read TGTGCCAGCAGTGGGACAGGGGGCCCTCTAGACGAGCAGTACTTC. Amino acids: CASSGTGGPLDEQYF.

In nucleotides, the CDR3 is TGCAGCGTTGAAGGCCTCCTAGCAGATACGCAGTATTTT. It translates to CSVEGLLADTQYF. The gene calls are TRBV29-1 and TRBJ2-3; no clear D gene. Germline CDR1 is SQVTM and CDR2 is ANQGSEA. V was trimmed by 1 base and J by 4 bases, leaving 9 bases between them. The CDR3 loop spans 13 amino acids.

The V gene is TRBV5-1, the J gene TRBJ1-2, with TRBD1 identical over 7 bases. V shed 1 base and J 4 bases; nucleotides not matched to a gene: 19. CDR1 is SGHRS, CDR2 YFSETQ, per germline. The CDR3 consists of 19 residues. The CDR3 coding sequence is TGCGCCAGCAGCTTGAAGAGCGGGGGACGTCGGGGACAGACCTATGGCTACACCTTC. It encodes CASSLKSGGRRGQTYGYTF.